Listed below are T cell receptor beta chains from one sample, sequenced in a study of blood T cell repertoires in COVID-19. Method: immunoSEQ multiplex PCR; TCRdb's copy keeps in-frame clones and lacks some. The sample contains 120,000 or so clones, roughly 88% of which appear only once. Sequencing was carried out using peripheral blood. The receptors were gathered from a woman older than 75 with acute or convalescent COVID-19. CDR3s include the opening cysteine and the closing phenylalanine or tryptophan. D genes are given only for firm matches.

CASSRTTGGSETQYF | TRBV7-6 | TRBD1
CASSLGVAGGDEQYF | TRBV5-4 | TRBD2
CASSSQGDRGAEAFF | TRBV7-2 | TRBD1
CASSQGGLAGSHNEQFF | TRBV4-2 | TRBD2
CASKPGQGNYEQYF | TRBV3-1/TRBV3-2 | TRBD1
CASSWDRADNEQFF | TRBV5-1 | TRBD1
CASSFGTGTDTQYF | TRBV5-1 | NA
CASSPSSYNEQFF | TRBV3-1/TRBV3-2 | NA
CASSLWAGGQNNEQFF | TRBV28 | TRBD2
CASSLRGSSGNTIYF | TRBV27 | NA
CASSFLGRLGGRKGFEQYF | TRBV6-2/TRBV6-3 | TRBD1
CASSHLIRGTYEQYF | TRBV3-1/TRBV3-2 | NA
CASSPPGLREGTEAFF | TRBV19 | NA
CASSLDRVNSGANVLTF | TRBV4-1 | TRBD1
CASSPLDRQETQYF | TRBV5-1 | NA
CATSKTGAGNTIYF | TRBV24-1 | TRBD1
CASSQVTGDYGYTF | TRBV3-1/TRBV3-2 | TRBD1
CASSLGQGGMNTEAFF | TRBV18 | TRBD1
CASSFWQDNEKLFF | TRBV28 | NA
CASSPPLRRDEKLFF | TRBV19 | NA
CASSSLPGTKNSPLHF | TRBV5-5 | NA
CASSVGLRYGYTF | TRBV9 | NA
CASSLLGQTGQPQHF | TRBV5-8 | TRBD1
CASSLGQGRKLFF | TRBV2 | TRBD1
CASSQGSTGNQPQHF | TRBV4-2 | NA
CASSYSTGTYNTDTQYF | TRBV6-2/TRBV6-3 | NA
CASSLVEGSTGPNTGELFF | TRBV5-1 | TRBD1
CASSLVNRNTEAFF | TRBV28 | NA
CASMLGSSDNNEQFF | TRBV4-1 | NA
CASSLRFAGAQGQPQHF | TRBV28 | NA
CASRDRAEYEQYF | TRBV27 | TRBD1
CASSLTGTQNTGELFF | TRBV5-1 | NA
CASSTGPSTDTQYF | TRBV19 | NA
CASSLAGFATNEKLFF | TRBV28 | NA
CATQGTGIYEQYF | TRBV2 | TRBD1
CASSRSRLAGEETQYF | TRBV4-1 | TRBD2
CAISAGQAVSGYTF | TRBV2 | TRBD1
CASSSRSGGYYEQYF | TRBV7-2 | TRBD2
CASSQTTLGYGYTF | TRBV28 | NA
CASSKNRQETQYF | TRBV18 | NA
CASSGTGSQPQHF | TRBV19 | TRBD1
CASSFVAGGYSEQFF | TRBV27 | TRBD2
CASSQARQGTNEKLFF | TRBV4-2 | TRBD1
CASSLKPFPGDGYTF | TRBV9 | NA
CASTLFQGVAGSYNEQFF | TRBV11-2 | TRBD2
CASSQEIPGLAGVSSYNEQFF | TRBV4-1 | TRBD2
CASSLGNSGGIQYF | TRBV5-4 | TRBD2
CASSEMNRGRNNYGYTF | TRBV6-1 | TRBD1
CASSSRQEDGYTF | TRBV5-4 | NA
CASSTRTGGAWAGELFF | TRBV19 | TRBD1
CASSLQGATDTQYF | TRBV5-1 | TRBD1